These 11 T cell receptor beta chains came from one sample sequenced in a study of blood T cell repertoires in COVID-19. Sequenced by immunoSEQ multiplex PCR; TCRdb stores in-frame clones only, minus some. This sample has 150,000 to 200,000 clones; more than 75% occur once, and the top ten carry roughly 2.5%. The specimen sequenced was peripheral blood. The receptors were sampled from a man aged 35 to 55 with active or convalescent COVID-19.

The chain carries TRBV2 and TRBJ2-1; D might be TRBD1 (5 bases). The CDR3 extends over 15 amino acids. From germline, CDR1 is SNHLY and CDR2 FYNNEI. The germline V and J ends were trimmed by 4 bases and 5 bases, with 15 bases remaining between them. The CDR3 bases are TGTGCCAGCAGTGGCAGGGTGGGGAACAACAATGAGCAGTTCTTC. Its protein is CASSGRVGNNNEQFF.

This clone was recorded a few times. V and J are TRBV30 and TRBJ1-1; 8 positions match TRBD1. Looked up from germline, CDR1 is GTSNPN and CDR2 is SVGIG (reference sequence). V trimming: 3 bases; J trimming: 10 bases; junction bases outside the gene matches: 10. CDR3 length: 13 residues. The CDR3 loop is CAWRGQGNIGAFF. CDR3 in DNA: TGTGCCTGGAGAGGACAGGGCAATATAGGAGCTTTCTTT.

The table lists this clone with a few counts. This chain links TRBV30 with TRBJ1-4; D perhaps matches TRBD1 (6 bases). Germline CDR1 GTSNPN, CDR2 SVGIG (reference sequence). CDR3 length equals 13 residues. The CDR3 DNA sequence: TGTGCGGTGGAGGACAGAACGGCTGAAAAACTGTTTTTT. This gives the protein CAVEDRTAEKLFF.

The V and J genes are TRBV30 and TRBJ2-7; TRBD1 aligns across 7 bases. V trimming: 5 bases; J trimming: 1 base; junction bases outside the gene matches: 2. The germline V gene encodes CDR1 GTSNPN and CDR2 SVGIG (reference sequence). The CDR3 has 12 amino acids. The CDR3 reads CAWSGQSYEQYF. CDR3 bases: TGTGCCTGGTCGGGACAGTCCTACGAGCAGTACTTC.

This chain links TRBV10-3 with TRBJ2-3, with a tentative D call TRBD2 (7 bases). CDR3 size: 16 residues. Trimming removed 2 bases from V and 6 bases from J, with 18 bases in between. Germline loops: CDR1 ENHRY, CDR2 SYGVKD. The CDR3 DNA sequence: TGTGCCATCAGTGAGGGGGGGGGCGTTAGATCGGATACGCAGTATTTT. As protein: CAISEGGGVRSDTQYF.

This clone was observed a single time. The genes are TRBV5-8 and TRBJ1-1; perhaps TRBD1 as D (5 bases). This CDR3 has 12 amino acids. Trimming left V 5 bases short and J 5 bases short, with 10 bases between. Germline CDR1 is SGHTS and CDR2 is YDEGEE. The CDR3 reads CASSAGGTEAFF. The CDR3 nucleotides read TGTGCCAGCAGTGCGGGGGGGACTGAAGCTTTCTTT.

V usage is TRBV2 and J usage is TRBJ1-2, with TRBD1 identical over 7 bases. V shed 5 bases and J 7 bases; nucleotides not matched to a gene: 10. Germline CDR1 is SNHLY and CDR2 is FYNNEI. The CDR3 is 14 amino acids. This CDR3 is CASSRDREVAGYTF. The CDR3 nucleotides read TGTGCCAGCAGTAGAGACAGGGAGGTCGCTGGCTACACCTTC.

The genes are TRBV5-4 and TRBJ1-4, with 7 bases matching TRBD1. V lost 6 bases to trimming and J lost 6 bases; unmatched junction nucleotides: 5. The germline V gene has CDR1 SGHNT and CDR2 YYREEE (reference sequence). This CDR3 region has 13 residues. CDR3 in amino acids: CASNEQGYEKLFF. Written as DNA, the CDR3 is TGTGCCAGCAACGAACAGGGGTATGAAAAACTGTTTTTT. The complete variable domain, with remaining parts taken from reference TRBV5-4 and TRBJ1-4, reads ETGVTQSPTHLIKTRGQQVTLRCSSQSGHNTVSWYQQALGQGPQFIFQYYREEENGRGNFPPRFSGLQFPNYSSELNVNALELDDSALYLCASNEQGYEKLFFGSGTQLSVL.

The chain links TRBV6-5 to TRBJ1-1; D gene uncertain. V was pared by 8 bases and J by 8 bases, with 15 bases between. The CDR3 length is 12 residues. The germline gives CDR1 MNHEY, CDR2 SVGAGI. CDR3 sequence (DNA): TGTGCCAGCGCCTCCCCGGCTAGGGAAGCTTTCTTT. Its protein product is CASASPAREAFF.

The V and J genes are TRBV5-1 and TRBJ2-1, with 7 bases identical to TRBD2. The CDR3 extends over 14 amino acids. Germline CDR1 SGHRS, CDR2 YFSETQ. V dropped 7 bases and J dropped 6; count of bases not matched to a gene: 10. The chain's CDR3 is CASRYSGAINEQFF. CDR3 sequence (DNA): TGCGCCAGCCGATACAGCGGGGCGATCAATGAGCAGTTCTTC.

V gene TRBV7-2 combines with J gene TRBJ1-1, with D perhaps matching TRBD1 (6 bases). Germline V gene sequence: CDR1 SGHTA, CDR2 FQGNSA. Trimming took off 3 bases at V and 5 bases at J, with 13 bases between the two ends. The CDR3 extends over 14 amino acids. The CDR3 sequence: CASSFPRGWTEAFF. CDR3 coding DNA: TGTGCCAGCAGCTTTCCCAGGGGATGGACTGAAGCTTTCTTT.